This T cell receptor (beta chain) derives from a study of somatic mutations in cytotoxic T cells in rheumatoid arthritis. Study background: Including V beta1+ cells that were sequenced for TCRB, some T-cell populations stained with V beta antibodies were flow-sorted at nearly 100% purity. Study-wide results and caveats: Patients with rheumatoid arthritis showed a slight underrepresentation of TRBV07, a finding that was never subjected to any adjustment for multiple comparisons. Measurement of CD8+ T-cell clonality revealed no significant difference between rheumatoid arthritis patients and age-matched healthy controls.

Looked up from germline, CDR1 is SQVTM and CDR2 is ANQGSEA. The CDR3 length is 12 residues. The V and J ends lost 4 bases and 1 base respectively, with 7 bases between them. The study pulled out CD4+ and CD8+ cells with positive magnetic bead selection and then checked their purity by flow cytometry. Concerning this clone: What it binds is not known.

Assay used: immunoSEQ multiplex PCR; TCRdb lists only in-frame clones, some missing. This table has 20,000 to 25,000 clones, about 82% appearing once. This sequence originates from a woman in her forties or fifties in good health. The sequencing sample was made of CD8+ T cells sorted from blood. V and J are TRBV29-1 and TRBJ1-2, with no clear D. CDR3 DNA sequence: TGCAGCGTTGTTAGGGATAACTATGGCTACACCTTC. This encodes CSVVRDNYGYTF. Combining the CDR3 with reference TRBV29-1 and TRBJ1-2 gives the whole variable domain SAVISQKPSRDICQRGTSLTIQCQVDSQVTMMFWYRQQPGQSLTLIATANQGSEATYESGFVIDKFPISRPNLTFSTLTVSNMSPEDSSIYLCSVVRDNYGYTFGSGTRLTVV.